The sequence of this TCR beta chain was determined in a study of T cell responses to AZD1222 COVID-19 vaccine. Study-wide findings and caveats: Repertoire collection took place solely once the T cell response had peaked. Spike-wide coverage was observed for vaccine-associated CD4 TCRs, with dominant responses at 160-218 and 743-854.

On this clone itself: Its antigen is unidentified.

Profiling relied on immunoSEQ multiplex PCR, and the TCRdb table lists in-frame clones only, not all of them. The table shows over 90,000 clones, with approximately 90% occurring only once. Both about-4-week and about-12-week second-dose recipients were combined. Germline CDR1 and CDR2: SEHNR and FQNEAQ (reference sequence). CDR3 length equals 15 residues. Trimming removed 5 bases at V and 2 bases at J, with 15 bases between. This TCR derives from an adult who received the AZD1222 COVID-19 vaccine. The sequenced sample was peripheral blood, obtained 28 days after the second AZD1222 dose. This chain joins TRBV7-9 and TRBJ2-5; D might be TRBD1 (6 bases). The CDR3 DNA reads as TGTGCCAGCAGCCCCCGACGACAGGATCAAGAGACCCAGTACTTC. Translated, it gives CASSPRRQDQETQYF.